Each of the 8 T cell receptor beta chains below was sequenced from the same sample in a study of blood T cell repertoires in COVID-19. Using immunoSEQ multiplex PCR, the repertoire was profiled, and TCRdb retains in-frame clones only, with some absent. There are 200,000 to 250,000 clones in the sample; 60% to 85% occur only once, and less than 7% lies in the top ten. Sequenced material: peripheral blood. The receptors were gathered from a woman aged 70-85 years with acute or convalescent COVID-19.

The V gene is TRBV5-6, the J gene TRBJ2-5, with 8 bases matching TRBD1. The germline V gene has CDR1 SGHDT and CDR2 YYEEEE. This CDR3 is built from 15 residues. The ends lost 2 bases at V and 5 bases at J; junction bases unmatched: 8. The CDR3 DNA is TGTGCCAGCAGCTTAAGGGACAGGTTTGATGAGACCCAGTACTTC. Its protein is CASSLRDRFDETQYF.

This clone has more than one count but fewer than ten. This chain uses TRBV6-6 with TRBJ2-7; D is perhaps TRBD2 (6 bases). Per the germline V gene, CDR1 is MNHNY and CDR2 is SVGAGI (reference sequence). The CDR3 has 15 amino acids. V was trimmed by 6 bases and J by 2 bases, leaving 17 bases between them. The CDR3 reads CASSPGVAETYEQYF. The CDR3 coding sequence is TGTGCCAGCAGCCCCGGGGTAGCGGAGACCTACGAGCAGTACTTC.

This chain links TRBV6-2 or TRBV6-3 with TRBJ2-2, with 9 bases identical to TRBD2. The CDR3 sequence is 16 residues long. J lost 7 bases, V lost 2 bases, and 8 bases had no gene match. Germline CDR1 and CDR2: MNHEY and SVGEGT. In DNA form, the CDR3 reads TGTGCCAGCAGTTACGAAGGCGGGAGGGCGTTCGGGGAGCTGTTTTTT. It encodes CASSYEGGRAFGELFF.

V gene TRBV5-1 combines with J gene TRBJ1-4, with D possibly TRBD1 on 5 matching bases. The V and J ends lost 1 base and 5 bases respectively, with 12 bases between them. The CDR3 extends over 15 amino acids. The germline V gene encodes CDR1 SGHRS and CDR2 YFSETQ. The CDR3 coding sequence is TGCGCCAGCAGCTTGCCTCTGGGGCAGAATGAAAAACTGTTTTTT. Amino acids: CASSLPLGQNEKLFF.

The chain carries TRBV5-1 and TRBJ1-4, with 7 nucleotides matching TRBD1. Trimming cost V 0 bases and J 5 bases; bases outside gene matches: 4. The CDR3 consists of 15 residues. Germline CDR1 SGHRS, CDR2 YFSETQ. This CDR3 reads CASSLAAGGNEKLFF. The CDR3 bases are TGCGCCAGCAGCTTGGCGGCAGGGGGAAATGAAAAACTGTTTTTT.

The chain uses TRBV30 and TRBJ1-5, with D perhaps TRBD1 (6 bases). In germline, CDR1 is GTSNPN, CDR2 SVGIG (reference sequence). CDR3 length: 15 amino acids. Trimming cost V 2 bases and J 3 bases, with 14 bases left between them. CDR3 coding DNA: TGTGCCTGGAGTCCAGGACAGAGTCACAATCAGCCCCAGCATTTT. Encoded protein: CAWSPGQSHNQPQHF.

This rearrangement joins TRBV18 to TRBJ2-7; the D gene is possibly TRBD1 (6 bases). Germline values: CDR1 KGHSH, CDR2 LQKENI. Trimming stripped 2 bases from V and 5 bases from J, with 10 bases between. This CDR3 is built from 13 residues. The CDR3: CASSPVQGHEQYF. CDR3 bases: TGTGCCAGCTCACCAGTACAGGGTCACGAGCAGTACTTC.

The chain joins TRBV28 to TRBJ2-4, with 9 bases identical to TRBD1. V lost 6 bases to trimming and J lost 1 base; unmatched junction nucleotides: 10. Germline CDR1 is MDHEN and CDR2 is SYDVKM. This CDR3 comprises 17 residues. CDR3 nucleotides: TGTGCCAGCAGCCTGGCGGGACAGGGTGTCGCCAAAAACATTCAGTACTTC. It translates to CASSLAGQGVAKNIQYF.